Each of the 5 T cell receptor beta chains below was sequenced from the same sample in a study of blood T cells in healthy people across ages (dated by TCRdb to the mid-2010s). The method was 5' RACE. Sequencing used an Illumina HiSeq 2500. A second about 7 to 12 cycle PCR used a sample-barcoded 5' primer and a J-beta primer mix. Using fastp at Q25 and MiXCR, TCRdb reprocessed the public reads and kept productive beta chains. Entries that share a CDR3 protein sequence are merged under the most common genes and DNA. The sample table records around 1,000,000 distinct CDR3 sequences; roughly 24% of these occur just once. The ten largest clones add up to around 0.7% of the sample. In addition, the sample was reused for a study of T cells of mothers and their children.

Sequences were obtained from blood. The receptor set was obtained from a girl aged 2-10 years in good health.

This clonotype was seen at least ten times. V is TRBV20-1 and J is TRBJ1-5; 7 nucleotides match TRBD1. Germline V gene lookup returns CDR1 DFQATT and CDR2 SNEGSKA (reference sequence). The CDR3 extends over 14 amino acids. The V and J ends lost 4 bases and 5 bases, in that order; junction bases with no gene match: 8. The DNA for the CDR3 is TGCAGTGCTAAATCCCCAGGGGGTTATCAGCCCCAGCATTTT. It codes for CSAKSPGGYQPQHF.

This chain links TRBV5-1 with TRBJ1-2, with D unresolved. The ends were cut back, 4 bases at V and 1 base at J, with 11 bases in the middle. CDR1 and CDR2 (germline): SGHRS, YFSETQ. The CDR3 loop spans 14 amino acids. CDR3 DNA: TGCGCCAGCAGCGCGGCAACGGGTAACTATGGCTACACCTTC. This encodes CASSAATGNYGYTF.

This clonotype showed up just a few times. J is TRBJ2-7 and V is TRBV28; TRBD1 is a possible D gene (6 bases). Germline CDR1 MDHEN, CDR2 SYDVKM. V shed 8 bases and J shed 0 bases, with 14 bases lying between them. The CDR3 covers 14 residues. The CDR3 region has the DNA TGTGCCAGCGCCGCACAGGGACGCTCCTACGAGCAGTACTTC. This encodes CASAAQGRSYEQYF.

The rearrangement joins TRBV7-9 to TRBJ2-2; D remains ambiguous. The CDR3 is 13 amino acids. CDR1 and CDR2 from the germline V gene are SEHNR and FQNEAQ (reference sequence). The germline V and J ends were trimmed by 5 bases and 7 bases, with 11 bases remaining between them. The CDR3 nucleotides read TGTGCCAGCAGCCTGTTGGTGATCGGGGAGCTGTTTTTT. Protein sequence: CASSLLVIGELFF.

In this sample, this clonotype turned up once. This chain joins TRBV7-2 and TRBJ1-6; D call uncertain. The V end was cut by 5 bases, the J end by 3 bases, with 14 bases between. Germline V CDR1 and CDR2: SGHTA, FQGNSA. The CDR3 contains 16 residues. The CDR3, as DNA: TGTGCCAGCAGCCTCGAAATCGGGGACTATAATTCACCCCTCCACTTT. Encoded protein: CASSLEIGDYNSPLHF.